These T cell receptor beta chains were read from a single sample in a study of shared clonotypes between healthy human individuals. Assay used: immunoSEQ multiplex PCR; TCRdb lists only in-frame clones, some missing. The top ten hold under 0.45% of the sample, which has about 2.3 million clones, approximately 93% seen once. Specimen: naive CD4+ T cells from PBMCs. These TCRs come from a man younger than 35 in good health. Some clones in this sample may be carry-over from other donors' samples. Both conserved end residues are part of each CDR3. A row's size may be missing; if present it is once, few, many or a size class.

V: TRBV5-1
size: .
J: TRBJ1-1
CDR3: CASSLRGGNTEAFF

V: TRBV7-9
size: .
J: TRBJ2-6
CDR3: CASSLGGYGANVLTF

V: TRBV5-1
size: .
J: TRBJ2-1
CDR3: CASSTQGGTSPREQFF

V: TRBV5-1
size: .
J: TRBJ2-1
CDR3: CASSPGTSGLPLEQFF

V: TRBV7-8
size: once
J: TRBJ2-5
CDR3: CASSPKSGSTETQYF

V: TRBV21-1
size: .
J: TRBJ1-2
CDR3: CASSKAGQGPGGYTF

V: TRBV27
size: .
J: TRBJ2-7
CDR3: CASSFEGLAGFYEQYF

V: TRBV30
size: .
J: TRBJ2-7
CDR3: CAWSVLYEQYF

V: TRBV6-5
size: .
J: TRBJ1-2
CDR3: CASSPRQGFGYTF

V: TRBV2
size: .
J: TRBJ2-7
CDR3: CASSYLAGGDEQYF

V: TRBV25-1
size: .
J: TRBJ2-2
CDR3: CASSEPRGRRDPGELFF

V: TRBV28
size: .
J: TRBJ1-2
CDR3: CASSLLEGYGYTF

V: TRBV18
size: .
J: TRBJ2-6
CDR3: CASSPADSGANVLTF

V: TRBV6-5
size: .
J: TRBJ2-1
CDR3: CASSLRGVEQFF

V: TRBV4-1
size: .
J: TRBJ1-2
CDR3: CASSHPIRARVNYGYTF

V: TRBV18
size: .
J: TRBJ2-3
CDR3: CASSPGTSTDTQYF

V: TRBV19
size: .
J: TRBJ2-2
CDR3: CASIDPGTSATGELFF

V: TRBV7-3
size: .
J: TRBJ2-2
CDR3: CASSLGSRATGELFF

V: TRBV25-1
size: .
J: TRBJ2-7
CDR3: CASSECSGRGGYEQYF

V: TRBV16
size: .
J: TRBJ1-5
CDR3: CASSQSGFGGGRPQHF

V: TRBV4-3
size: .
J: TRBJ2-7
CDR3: CASSPQTGLSYEQYF

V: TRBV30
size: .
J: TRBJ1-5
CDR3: CAWSVLNYNQPQHF

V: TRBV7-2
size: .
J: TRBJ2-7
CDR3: CASTRTSGIRSYEQYF

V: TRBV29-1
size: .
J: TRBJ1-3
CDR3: CSARDRASGNTIYF

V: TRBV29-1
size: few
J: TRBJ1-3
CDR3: CSVEAGNTIYF

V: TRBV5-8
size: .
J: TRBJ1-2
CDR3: CASSFRGLYGYTF

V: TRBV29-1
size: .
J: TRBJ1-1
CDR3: CSVESSIGNTEAFF

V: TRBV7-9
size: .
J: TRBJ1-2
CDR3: CASSLAEGSIYGYTF

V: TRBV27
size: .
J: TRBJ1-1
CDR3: CASSLDRGLTEAFF

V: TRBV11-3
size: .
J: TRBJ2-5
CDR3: CASSLVAGREETQYF

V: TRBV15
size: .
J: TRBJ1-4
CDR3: CATSRGEKTNEKLFF

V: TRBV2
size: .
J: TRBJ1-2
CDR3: CASSVDYGYTF

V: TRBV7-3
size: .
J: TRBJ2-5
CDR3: CASSKQGGGQETQYF

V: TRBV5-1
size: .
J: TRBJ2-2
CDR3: CASRTSGDTGELFF

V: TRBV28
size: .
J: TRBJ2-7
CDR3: CASSFTRGSYEQYF

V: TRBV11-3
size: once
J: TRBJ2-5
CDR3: CASSAGTPETQYF

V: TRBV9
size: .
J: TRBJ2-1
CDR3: CASSVAAGLYNEQFF

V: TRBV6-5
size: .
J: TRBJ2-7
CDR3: CASRREYEQYF

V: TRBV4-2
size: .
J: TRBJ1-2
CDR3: CASSQDPMEQNYGYTF

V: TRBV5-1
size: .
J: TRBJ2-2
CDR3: CASSFGTTGELFF

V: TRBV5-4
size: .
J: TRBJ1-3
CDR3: CASSSKGVPPQSSGNTIYF

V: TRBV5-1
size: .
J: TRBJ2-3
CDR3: CASSLEGFITDTQYF

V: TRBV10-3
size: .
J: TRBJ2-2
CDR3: CAISPGQTNTGELFF

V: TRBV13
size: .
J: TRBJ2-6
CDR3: CASSLGSGANVLTF

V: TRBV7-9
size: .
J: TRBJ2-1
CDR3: CASSLWDPGNEQFF

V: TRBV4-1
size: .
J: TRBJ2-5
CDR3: CASSQVPAGGKETQYF

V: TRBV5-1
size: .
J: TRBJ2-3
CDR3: CASSLTETSTDTQYF

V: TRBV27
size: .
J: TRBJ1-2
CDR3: CASSTFRTAASYGYTF

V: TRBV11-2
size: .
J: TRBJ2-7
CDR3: CASSLPGLEQYF

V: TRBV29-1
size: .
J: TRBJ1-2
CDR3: CSVRGGTNYGYTF

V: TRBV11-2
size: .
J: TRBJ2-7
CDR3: CASSLYSYEQYF

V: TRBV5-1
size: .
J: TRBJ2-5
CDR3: CASSQRTAGGGETQYF

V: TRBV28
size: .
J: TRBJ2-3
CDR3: CASSLLAAGDLDTQYF

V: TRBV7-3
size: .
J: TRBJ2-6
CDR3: CASSRPDSGANVLTF

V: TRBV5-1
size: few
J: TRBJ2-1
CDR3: CASSLLQSSYNEQFF

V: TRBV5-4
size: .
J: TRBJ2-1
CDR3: CASSLTRESVNEQFF

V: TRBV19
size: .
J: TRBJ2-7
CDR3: CASSTAGVPYEQYF

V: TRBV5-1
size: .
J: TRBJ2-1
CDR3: CASSLAGTATYNEQFF

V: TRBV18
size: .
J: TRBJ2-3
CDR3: CASSPPSTDTQYF

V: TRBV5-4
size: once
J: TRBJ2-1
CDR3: CASSFGGIPDEQFF